The T cell receptor (beta chain) described here comes from a study of blood T cell repertoires in COVID-19. Study summary: COVID-19 samples, acute and convalescent, were from the United States, Italy and Spain.

Trimming removed 0 bases from V and 2 bases from J, with 9 bases in between. The CDR3 is 14 residues long. Germline lookup yields CDR1 SGHNT and CDR2 YYREEE (reference sequence). Per the original data handling: Cell counts per sample came from amplifying reference gene primers. Assay used: immunoSEQ multiplex PCR; TCRdb lists only in-frame clones, some missing. V, J and clone size reflect that table, while D and trimming were determined from the DNA. This table holds some 260,000 clones, about 80% found once. The chain employs TRBV5-4 and TRBJ2-7, with TRBD1 as a possible D gene (5 bases). The sequence was collected from a woman older than 75 with acute or convalescent COVID-19. Sequencing used peripheral blood. The CDR3 sequence: CASSLGTSPYEQYF. The CDR3 DNA sequence: TGTGCCAGCAGCTTGGGGACATCCCCCTACGAGCAGTACTTC. Full variable domain (outside the CDR3, taken from reference TRBV5-4 and TRBJ2-7): ETGVTQSPTHLIKTRGQQVTLRCSSQSGHNTVSWYQQALGQGPQFIFQYYREEENGRGNFPPRFSGLQFPNYSSELNVNALELDDSALYLCASSLGTSPYEQYFGPGTRLTVT.